The source of this TCR beta chain is a study of PD-1 blockade in classical Hodgkin lymphoma (dated by TCRdb to the early 2020s). A note on the overall study: Nivolumab dosing was 3 mg/kg intravenously every 2 weeks, continuing until either disease progression or unacceptable toxicity. A peripheral blood immune signature of response to PD-1 blockade in classical Hodgkin lymphoma was defined using TCR beta sequencing and CyTOF. The research as a whole found: Diversity was lower in patients who began nivolumab less than 1 year after ASCT, so these patients were left out of later analyses to avoid confounding by immune reconstitution. A significant rise by C4D1 was seen in CD4+ but not CD8+ TCR diversity (p=0.0027 vs p=0.16), with the rise being most apparent in complete responders (p=0.02). Only a single clinical trial cohort was studied, and what caused the repertoire differences, possibly disease activity or prior therapy, remained undefined. Baseline diversity similar to that of newly diagnosed patients was observed in trial patients achieving complete response, whereas significantly lower diversity was observed in partial responders and progressors. Baseline TCR diversity was reported as lower in newly diagnosed patients than in healthy donors, and lower still in relapsed/refractory patients.

Genomic DNA was isolated using the Qiagen DNeasy kit from unsorted PBMCs as well as from negatively selected CD4+ and CD8+ fractions. Amplification of TCR beta CDR3 regions was done by immunoSEQ multiplex PCR with primers that anneal to V and J segments. A synthetic immune receptor repertoire was used to minimize amplification bias, and any remaining bias was removed computationally after sequencing. Per the original workflow: Custom Python scripts were used to quantify repertoire diversity as the Shannon entropy index. Unsorted, CD4+ and CD8+ repertoires were examined separately, except in combined analyses, for which CD4+ and CD8+ sequences were merged in silico. A clone counted as expanded when the clone's frequency after treatment rose at least 2-fold relative to C1D1, and clones undetected at baseline were given a pseudocount of 0.5. Singleton clones were defined as clones with 0 or 1 copy at C1D1, and non-singleton clones were defined as clones with 2 or more copies. By matching protein sequences in sorted samples from the same patient, clones expanded in unsorted samples were annotated as CD4+, CD8+ or unknown. Wilcoxon tests on paired samples were used to test diversity changes from C1D1 to C4D1. The clones in this table, taken by TCRdb from immuneACCESS, are in-frame only. Not every clone is retained; where verified, under half of the shortfall comes from an unresolved V gene, and the cause of the rest is unknown. V and J calls and clone size are copied from that table; D and trimming were computed from the DNA. The sample table contains about 100,000 clones; only one count was recorded for roughly 87% of them. The leading ten clones occupy nearly 20% of the sample.

This clone registers as medium-sized (0.01 to 0.1%) within its sample. Which antigen it targets is not known. No qualities accompany the bases; no much larger clone lies one base away. This specimen's time point label, interpreted: cycle 2 day 1 (C2D1) of nivolumab. All trial patients had relapsed after autologous stem cell transplantation, with cohorts A, B and C differing in prior brentuximab vedotin exposure. The trial cohort comprised 56 patients with relapsed/refractory classical Hodgkin lymphoma whose best overall responses were complete response, partial response or progressive disease. In the multi-cohort phase II CheckMate 205 trial, trial patients received single-agent nivolumab. An independent review committee assessed best overall response using the 2007 International Working Group response criteria. PBMCs from the trial were collected at three points: immediately before nivolumab initiation (C1D1), and during therapy at cycle 2 day 1 and cycle 4 day 1. Peripheral blood was collected in 8 mL Vacutainer Cell Preparation Tubes, from which PBMCs were isolated by centrifugation and then cryopreserved.

Trimming costs V 0 bases and J 6 bases, and their ends lie 15 bases apart. The CDR3, cysteine through phenylalanine, is 15 amino acids long. Only the CDR3 region is kept as DNA, spanning 45 bases read in frame from base 1. The germline V gene (reference sequence) supplies CDR1 SGHNT and CDR2 YYREEE. The receptor was derived from a human donor with classical Hodgkin lymphoma. The specimen comprised peripheral blood mononuclear cells (PBMCs), sampled before the second cycle of nivolumab. The chain was built from TRBV5-4 and TRBJ1-1; a tentative D match to TRBD1 spans 6 bases. The sequenced DNA: TGTGCCAGCAGCTTGGCGCGGGGAGCAGGGGCTGAAGCTTTCTTT. The encoded protein is CASSLARGAGAEAFF.